This T cell receptor (beta chain) is from a study of cytomegalovirus exposure and HLA in healthy donors. Whole-study results and caveats: Several top significant clusters appeared, in a later analysis, to be linked to common viral pathogens. A later analysis found most CMV-associated TCR beta chains apparently HLA-restricted.

As to this clone: The antigen is not known.

The study ran its PCR with 60 Vbeta and 13 Jbeta primers. The assay was immunoSEQ multiplex PCR, and TCRdb's table has in-frame clones only and misses some. The data hold over 75,000 clones, with just under 85% observed a single time. Germline V gene data show CDR1 as SEHNR and CDR2 as FQNEAQ (reference sequence). The V end was cut by 2 bases, the J end by 6 bases, with 8 bases between. The CDR3 sequence is 14 residues long. The sequencing input was PBMCs. The chain uses TRBV7-9 and TRBJ1-6; D remains ambiguous. This TCR derives from a woman in her late teens or twenties in good health and CMV-seropositive. Written as DNA, the CDR3 is TGTGCCAGCAGCTTAAGCCTCACTAATTCACCCCTCCACTTT. Translation: CASSLSLTNSPLHF.